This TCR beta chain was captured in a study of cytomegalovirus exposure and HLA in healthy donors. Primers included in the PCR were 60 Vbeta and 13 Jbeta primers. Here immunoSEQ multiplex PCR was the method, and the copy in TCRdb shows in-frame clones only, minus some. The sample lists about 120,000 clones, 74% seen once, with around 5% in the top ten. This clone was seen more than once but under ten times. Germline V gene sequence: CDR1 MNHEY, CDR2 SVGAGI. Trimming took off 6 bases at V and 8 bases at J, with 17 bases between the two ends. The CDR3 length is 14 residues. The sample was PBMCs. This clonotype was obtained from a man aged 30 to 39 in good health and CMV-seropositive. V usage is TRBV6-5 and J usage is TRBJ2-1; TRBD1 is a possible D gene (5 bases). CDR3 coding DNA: TGTGCCAGCAGGAACGCGTTGGGGCGCGATGAGCAGTTCTTC. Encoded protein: CASRNALGRDEQFF.